This T cell receptor (beta chain) was captured by sequencing in a study of shared clonotypes between healthy human individuals. General study results and limits: Despite large depth, sorted-subset datasets appeared incompletely sequenced. Naive subsets tended to show greater estimated richness than memory subsets. The sharing of about 5% of naive CD4 clonotypes was seen across several donors.

The CDR3 has 14 residues. V lost 2 bases and J lost 12, with 17 bases in between. Germline V lookup: CDR1 MNHEY, CDR2 SMNVEV (reference sequence). Method: immunoSEQ multiplex PCR; TCRdb's copy keeps in-frame clones and lacks some. The sample carries around 1,900,000 clones, around 93% recorded once. As defined, naive CD8 cells were CD45RO-negative and positively selected for CCR7, with terminally differentiated effector memory CD45RA+ cells excluded. The donors, healthy adults who were HIV-negative, had experienced no recent acute infections or vaccinations. This clone was picked up a small number of times. What it recognizes is unknown.

This TCR derives from a man aged 18 to 30 in good health. Some clones in this sample may be carry-over from other donors' samples. The specimen was naive CD8+ T cells from PBMCs. The V gene is TRBV27, the J gene TRBJ2-1; TRBD2 is a possible D gene (6 bases). DNA for the CDR3: TGTGCCAGCAGTTTAGATCGGCGGGATGGGGGGCAGTTCTTC. Translating gives CASSLDRRDGGQFF.